Included here is one T cell receptor beta chain sequence, with context. Antigen specificity is unknown. TCRdb itself ran the 5' RACE reads through MiXCR, one entry per CDR3 protein. The sample has over 120,000 distinct CDR3 sequences; roughly a fifth are singletons. The data derive from a study of T-cell memory formation after mild COVID-19. About the study: Largely, TCR clusters stayed within a single donor. Study results and caveats: Largely, contracting CD4+ clones fell within CM and EM, and contracting CD8+ clones within EMRA.

The CDR3 is 16 residues long. CDR1 and CDR2 (germline): SGHRS, YFSETQ. V was clipped by 2 bases and J by 8 bases, with 20 bases between them. This chain joins TRBV5-1 and TRBJ2-1; no definite D call. The sequenced sample was PBMCs or a T cell subset sorted from them (not recorded which). The receptor's source is an adult woman who had mild COVID-19 (a few samples of this study predate the infection). Cell type and time point are not known. The CDR3 protein is CASSLGRNSLLDEQFF. CDR3 DNA: TGCGCCAGCAGCTTAGGCCGTAACTCCCTTCTCGATGAGCAGTTCTTC.